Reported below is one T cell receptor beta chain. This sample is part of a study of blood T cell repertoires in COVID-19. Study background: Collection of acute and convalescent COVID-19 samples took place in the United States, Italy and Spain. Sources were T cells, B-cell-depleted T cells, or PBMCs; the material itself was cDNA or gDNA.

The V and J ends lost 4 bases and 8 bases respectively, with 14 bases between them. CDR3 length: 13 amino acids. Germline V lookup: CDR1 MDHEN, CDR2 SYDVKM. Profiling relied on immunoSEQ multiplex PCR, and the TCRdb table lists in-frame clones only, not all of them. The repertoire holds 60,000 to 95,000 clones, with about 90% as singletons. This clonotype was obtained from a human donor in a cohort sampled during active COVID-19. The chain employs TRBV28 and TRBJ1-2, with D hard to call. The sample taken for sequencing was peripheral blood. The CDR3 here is CASSSGSPPGYTF. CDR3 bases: TGTGCCAGCAGTTCCGGGTCTCCACCGGGCTACACCTTC.